The 13 T cell receptor beta chains given below trace back to one sample, sequenced in a study of blood T cell repertoires in COVID-19. Clones were read by immunoSEQ multiplex PCR, and TCRdb kept only the in-frame ones, dropping some. The table shows some 240,000 clones, with about 86% occurring only once. Sequenced sample: PBMCs or T cells enriched from blood (not recorded which). All receptors derive from a man between 25 and 39 years old with acute COVID-19.

CDR3 bases: TGTGCCAGCAGTTTATCGGCAGGGAACTACGAGCAGTACGTC. Its protein product is CASSLSAGNYEQYV. The J gene is TRBJ2-7, the V gene TRBV27, with a tentative D call TRBD1 (5 bases). V was shortened by 0 bases and J by 3 bases, with 9 bases between the two germline ends. The CDR3 consists of 14 residues. Looked up from germline, CDR1 is MNHEY and CDR2 is SMNVEV (reference sequence).

The J gene is TRBJ1-3, the V gene TRBV12-3 or TRBV12-4; no reliable D call. This CDR3 contains 13 residues. V was trimmed by 10 bases and J by 0 bases, leaving 10 bases between them. The CDR3 DNA sequence: TGTGCCAAGACCGGGAACTCTGGAAACACCATATATTTT. Its protein is CAKTGNSGNTIYF.

The rearrangement links TRBV28 to TRBJ1-5, with D unclear. Germline CDR1 is MDHEN and CDR2 is SYDVKM. The CDR3 has 13 amino acids. V lost 7 bases and J 7 bases, leaving 14 bases between the germline ends. The CDR3 loop reads CASTSRSVQPQHF. CDR3 bases: TGTGCCAGCACTTCCCGTTCTGTACAGCCCCAGCATTTT.

The chain has TRBV20-1 and TRBJ1-2; 8 nucleotides agree with TRBD1. The CDR3 covers 11 residues. Germline CDR1 DFQATT, CDR2 SNEGSKA (reference sequence). Unmatched junction bases numbered 3, after V lost 2 bases and J lost 10 bases. The CDR3 spells CSARKTGDYTF. CDR3 in DNA: TGCAGTGCTAGAAAGACAGGGGACTACACCTTC.

The V and J genes are TRBV12-3 or TRBV12-4 and TRBJ2-1; TRBD2 is a possible D gene (5 bases). This CDR3 has 13 amino acids. The V end was cut by 3 bases, the J end by 9 bases, with 12 bases between. In DNA, the CDR3 is TGTGCCAGCAGTTTCACTAGTGGCGCTGAGCAGTTCTTC. Translation gives CASSFTSGAEQFF.

The chain employs TRBV7-8 and TRBJ2-1, with TRBD2 matching 8 bases. Losses at the gene ends were 5 bases for V and 5 bases for J; bases not matched to a gene: 11. This CDR3 contains 16 residues. CDR1 is SGHVS and CDR2 is FQNEAQ in the germline V gene. The CDR3 protein is CASSPFSGTDNNEQFF. The DNA for the CDR3 is TGTGCCAGCAGCCCATTTAGCGGGACCGATAACAATGAGCAGTTCTTC. Filled out from reference TRBV7-8 and TRBJ2-1, the complete variable domain reads GAGVSQSPRYKVAKRGQDVALRCDPISGHVSLFWYQQALGQGPEFLTYFQNEAQLDKSGLPSDRFFAERPEGSVSTLKIQRTQQEDSAVYLCASSPFSGTDNNEQFFGPGTRLTVL.

The CDR3 sequence: CASSDLIMTGDEKLFF. The CDR3 DNA reads as TGTGCCAGCAGTGACCTAATAATGACCGGAGATGAAAAACTGTTTTTT. The rearrangement joins TRBV25-1 to TRBJ1-4, with no clear D. With 3 bases removed from V and 6 bases from J, the gap between germline ends came to 17 bases. This CDR3 comprises 16 residues. Germline values: CDR1 MGHDK, CDR2 SYGVNS.

This clone was seen a handful of times. This chain connects TRBV18 to TRBJ2-2; 7 bases fit TRBD1. There are 13 residues in the CDR3. With V trimmed by 6 bases and J by 6 bases, 4 bases remained unmatched. CDR1 and CDR2 from the germline V gene are KGHSH and LQKENI. CDR3 region: CASSPDRAGELFF. The CDR3 nucleotides read TGTGCCAGCTCCCCTGACAGGGCCGGGGAGCTGTTTTTT.

This sequence joins TRBV5-4 and TRBJ2-1, with D possibly being TRBD2 (5 bases). Trimming removed 4 bases from V and 7 bases from J, with 15 bases in between. CDR3 size: 14 residues. CDR1 and CDR2 from the germline V gene are SGHNT and YYREEE (reference sequence). DNA of the CDR3: TGTGCCAGCAGCCCCCGAGGGTTTCGGAATGAGCAGTTCTTC. Encoded protein: CASSPRGFRNEQFF. Filled out from reference TRBV5-4 and TRBJ2-1, the complete variable domain reads ETGVTQSPTHLIKTRGQQVTLRCSSQSGHNTVSWYQQALGQGPQFIFQYYREEENGRGNFPPRFSGLQFPNYSSELNVNALELDDSALYLCASSPRGFRNEQFFGPGTRLTVL.

The chain links TRBV6-1 to TRBJ1-3; D perhaps matches TRBD1 (5 bases). This CDR3 region has 17 residues. V was clipped by 2 bases and J by 0 bases, with 14 bases between them. Germline CDR1 is MNHNS and CDR2 is SASEGT. CDR3 sequence (DNA): TGTGCCAGCAGTGAACGGTGGGAGGGGTACTCTGGAAACACCATATATTTT. The encoded protein is CASSERWEGYSGNTIYF.

The V and J genes are TRBV6-6 and TRBJ1-2; TRBD1 is a possible D gene (6 bases). Germline CDR1 is MNHNY and CDR2 is SVGAGI (reference sequence). Trimming removed 6 bases from V and 6 bases from J, with 14 bases in between. CDR3 length: 13 residues. CDR3 sequence: CASRQDRSHGYTF. The CDR3 coding sequence is TGTGCCAGCAGACAAGACAGGAGCCATGGCTACACCTTC.

This clone has a handful of counts. The chain carries TRBV3-1 (or the pseudogene TRBV3-2) and TRBJ2-6; tentative D call: TRBD2 (6 bases). The CDR3 is made up of 17 amino acids. V shed 5 bases and J shed 4 bases, with 18 bases lying between them. Germline-derived CDR1 and CDR2 are LGHDT and YNNKEL (reference sequence). In DNA, the CDR3 is TGTGCCAGCAGCTTGGAGAGCGGGTTCTCCGGGGCCAACGTCCTGACTTTC. Its protein is CASSLESGFSGANVLTF.

As concerns this clone: One junction end disagrees with the germline gene, perhaps due to a read error. DNA for the CDR3: TGTGCCAGCAGATCGACTAGCGGACAAGAGACCCAGTACTTC. Translating it yields CASRSTSGQETQYF. This sequence joins TRBV5-1 and TRBJ2-5, with 9 bases aligning to TRBD2. The germline V gene encodes CDR1 SGHRS and CDR2 YFSETQ. The CDR3 consists of 14 residues.